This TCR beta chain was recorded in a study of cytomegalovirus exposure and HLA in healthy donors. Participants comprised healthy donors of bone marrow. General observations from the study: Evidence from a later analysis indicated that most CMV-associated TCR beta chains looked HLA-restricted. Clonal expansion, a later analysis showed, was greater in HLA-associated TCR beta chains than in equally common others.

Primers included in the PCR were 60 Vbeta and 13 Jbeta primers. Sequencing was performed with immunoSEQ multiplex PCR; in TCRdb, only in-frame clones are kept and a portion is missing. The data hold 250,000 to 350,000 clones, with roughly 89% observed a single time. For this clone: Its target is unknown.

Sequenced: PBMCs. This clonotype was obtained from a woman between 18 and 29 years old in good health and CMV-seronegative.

CDR3 sequence: CASMGEGESSYNSPLHF. CDR3 in DNA: TGTGCCAGCATGGGGGAGGGTGAGAGCTCCTATAATTCACCCCTCCACTTT. The chain employs TRBV2 and TRBJ1-6; perhaps TRBD1 as D (5 bases). The CDR3 length is 17 residues. In germline, CDR1 is SNHLY, CDR2 FYNNEI. The V end was cut by 7 bases, the J end by 0 bases, with 16 bases between.